This T cell receptor (beta chain) was identified in a study of shared clonotypes between healthy human individuals. About the study: A donor's plate count was three for CD4 naive and three for CD4 memory; CD8 naive had two and CD8 memory one. Whole-study results and caveats: The study found lower generation probabilities in non-shared clonotypes than in those shared by all four donors. The represented genetic and exposure-history diversity was limited by the small number of donors.

The germline V gene encodes CDR1 SNHLY and CDR2 FYNNEI. CDR3 size: 14 residues. V shed 7 bases, J shed 7 bases, and the junction held 13 bases outside the gene matches. Only in-frame clones appear in the TCRdb table, and some are missing; sequencing was by immunoSEQ multiplex PCR. The top ten clones hold 0.067% of a sample with under 200,000 clones, roughly 93% of them seen once. This clone appeared once. Antigen: not known. V usage is TRBV2 and J usage is TRBJ2-7; TRBD1 matches 7 bases. The specimen was naive CD4+ T cells sorted from blood. The subset was: CD45RA+ positively selected. The sequence derives from a woman aged 25 to 39 in good health. The CDR3, as DNA: TGTGCCAGCACCGGACAGGCCCTCCCGGCTGAGCAGTACTTC. Protein: CASTGQALPAEQYF.